The present TCR beta chain was sequenced within a study of cytomegalovirus exposure and HLA in healthy donors (TCRdb year 2017). As for the study more broadly: An earlier analysis of 587 of the donors reported around 280 Gb of sequence data and 117 million unique TCR beta sequences obtained from approximately 180 million T cells. The genetic ancestry cluster associated with self-reported Caucasian donors included 65% to 90% of the 350 to 500 genotyped donors. The number of typed donors differed by locus: roughly 629-640 for A, B, C, DRB1 and DQB1; some 500 for DQA1; about 600 for DPA1; and 400 to 480 for DPB1. High-throughput TCR immunosequencing, statistical association of individual TCRs with disease status, and machine learning were combined to predict cytomegalovirus infection status. Donor age, sex, ethnicity and CMV serostatus were compiled alongside the repertoire data. HLA typing covered class I and class II loci at four-digit resolution. The aim of the study was to test whether cataloging public T cell receptors could identify signatures of past pathogen exposure. Rather than drawing on any new phenotypic data, the later analysis identified candidate immune exposures from TCR beta sequences and the way those sequences occurred across donors. A later analysis re-examined previously published TCR beta repertoires from 500 to 700 donors and added high-resolution HLA genotyping to investigate patterns of TCR occurrence. A handful of DR-DQ haplotypes were treated as single units for association and clustering because of strong linkage in the cohort. A later genetic analysis took genome-wide SNP genotypes for about three fifths of the roughly 700 donors and used that subset as a discovery cohort. The T cell repertoires of 666 subjects were profiled by immunosequencing and related to cytomegalovirus serostatus. All discovery cohort repertoires had been generated using a single sequencing platform. A separate validation cohort of 100 to 150 different subjects was used in addition to the approximately 700-subject first cohort. An early release that covered 640 HLA-typed donors contained approximately 290 gigabases of sequencing data and around 85 million unique TCR sequences. Among 300 to 500 genotyped donors of the cohort, an average of around 240,000 unique TCR beta nucleotide sequences was sequenced per donor, of which roughly 17% were non-productive. An earlier analysis of nearly 600 of the donors applied high-throughput TCR beta sequencing to assess whether each TCR beta V gene segment acted as functional or pseudogenic.

The CDR3 holds 16 amino acids from the cysteine to the phenylalanine. Solely the CDR3 DNA is kept, with 48 bases framed from the first base. At the junction V is shortened by 1 base and J by 4 bases; bases outside the gene matches: 5. The germline V gene gives CDR1 as SGHRS and CDR2 as YFSETQ. To prepare the library, the immunoSEQ multiplex PCR assay was applied. The multiplex PCR relied on a mix of 60 forward primers for TCR Vbeta segments and 13 reverse primers for TCR Jbeta segments. The CDR3 region of rearranged TCR beta genes was amplified from genomic DNA by a multiplex PCR assay. The amplified TCR beta libraries were sequenced on the Illumina HiSeq System as 87-base-pair reads. In the original analysis: Across the 670 or so repertoires, a later analysis counted tens of millions of unique TCR beta chains, some 11 million of which were shared by at least two donors. Raw reads were error-corrected and collapsed into unique sequences by a nearest-neighbor algorithm in which closely related sequences were merged to remove PCR and sequencing errors. Alignment of CDR3 sequences to IMGT reference sequences was used to assign V, D and J gene segments. For a sequence to be retained, at least a six-nucleotide match to both a V gene segment and a J gene segment was required. Rearrangements were called productive when the CDR3 lacked stop codons and stayed in frame with V and J; all others were non-productive. Following IMGT convention, CDR3 was defined as the stretch from the second conserved V-encoded cysteine to the conserved J-encoded phenylalanine. The earlier analysis of 450 to 750 of the donors excluded any sequence lacking an unambiguous match to a single V gene segment. In an earlier analysis of roughly 500 of the donors, V segments were called functional above 56.7% productive rearrangements and were called segregating when the between-donor standard deviation exceeded 5%. A statistical classification framework was built to diagnose cytomegalovirus status from the catalog of TCR beta chain sequences. V and J gene assignment, in a later analysis, came from comparing TCR nucleotide sequences with IMGT/GENE-DB human TR gene sequences. The TCRdist pipeline was used in a later analysis to assign CDR3 sequences and most-parsimonious VDJ recombination scenarios. A later analysis defined each TCR beta chain by its CDR3 amino acid sequence plus V-gene family, and excluded reads lacking a unique V-gene family. In a later analysis, approximately 640 highly shared, low-generation-probability nucleotide sequences were removed to address suspected cross-contamination and a sequencing artifact. A later analysis calculated a clonal expansion index for each public chain from normalized within-repertoire ranks of inferred template counts. Generation probabilities in a later analysis came from a VDJ recombination model fitted to out-of-frame rearrangements, and those results were checked against IGoR. In a later analysis, hypergeometric tests were used to score TCR-TCR, TCR-HLA and TCR-CMV co-occurrence, with a repertoire-size bias correction applied to TCR pairs. A later analysis estimated false discovery rates by permuting HLA or CMV assignments 20 times. A later analysis grouped co-occurring TCRs with DBSCAN, adding TCRdist sequence similarity when clustering within HLA-allele-positive subsets. Co-occurrence clustering excluded repertoires with fewer than 30,000 or more than 120,000 public chains, plus five with anomalous nucleotide sharing. What TCRdb holds here is the immuneACCESS table cut down to in-frame rearrangements. Part of the clones is not present; checked against another copy, under half of the missing clones reflect an unresolved V gene, and the others are unexplained. The V and J calls and the clone size are those of that table, but D and trimming were determined from the DNA. The sample table shows around 150,000 clones, and around 80% are seen once. Of the sample, roughly 1.8% falls within the top ten clones.

This clone has only a few counts. Its recognized antigen is unknown. The sample holds no much larger clone one base away, and base qualities are not on file. Paper-wide results and their limitations: Because HLA typing was unavailable for some donors at each locus, only the typed subset was used in association tests. A further reported finding was that TCR beta sequences accurately predicted the HLA-A and HLA-B alleles for most subjects in the first cohort. In vitro tests confirmed that a few of the cytomegalovirus-associated TCR beta chains recognize cytomegalovirus antigens. A later analysis associated about 17,000 TCR beta sequences with specific HLA alleles at a false discovery rate of 0.05. In a later analysis, HLA-associated TCR beta chains showed more clonal expansion and lower generation probabilities than non-associated chains that were equally common. A total of 164 TCR beta chains were listed by the study as associated with cytomegalovirus. According to a later genetic analysis, donors in an Asian-associated ancestry cluster had fewer N-insertions in productive TCRs than the approximately 630-donor mean. Because the 87-base-pair reads could not distinguish some IMGT-functional V segments, including TRBV6-2 and TRBV6-3, those segments were excluded. Because counts were too low, about 17 rarely observed V segments, including chromosome 9 orphons, were excluded from the earlier analysis of some 590 of the donors. Sequencing depth was assumed to be roughly uniform across donors in the presence/absence analyses, though that assumption may not hold. A later analysis found that most CMV-associated TCR beta chains appeared HLA-restricted, with HLA associations seemingly driven largely by CMV exposure. In this cohort, only TCR beta chains were sequenced, and detectable features were limited by the absence of alpha or paired-chain data. In a later analysis, TCR association rates were found to vary across HLA loci, with the most associated TCRs seen for DRB1 alleles and the fewest for HLA-C alleles. The sequencing pipeline was judged likely to have produced a cluster of highly shared sequence variants as a technical artifact. Immune exposure information for the cohort was limited to CMV serostatus. Across donors, most TCR sequences were observed very rarely, whereas some public TCRs were present in many individuals. V-gene and J-gene trimming of TCR beta chains was associated with a missense DCLRE1C variant in a later genetic analysis, and the association was replicated in an independent cohort. Linkage disequilibrium might explain the correlated functional status among segregating V segments, but an unknown experimental factor could not be ruled out. In an earlier analysis of around 600 of the donors, most TCR beta V segments appeared in productive rearrangements about 87% or about 30% of the time, broadly matching IMGT annotations. It was suggested by the authors that the approach could potentially be generalized to other disease states and immunological phenotypes. Cytomegalovirus status was reported to be diagnosed by the classifier with high specificity and sensitivity in both the original and validation cohorts. In a later analysis, several top co-occurrence clusters were reported to appear linked to parvovirus B19, influenza, CMV and Epstein-Barr virus. Assigning TCR associations to individual alleles was difficult when HLA alleles, especially DR and DQ, strongly co-occurred.

The cohort comprised 550 to 700 healthy bone marrow donors. At the time of sampling, all cohort members were nominally healthy, though unrecorded immune exposures were likely present. The donor tested CMV seropositive, placing the donor among the 290 or so seropositive members of the cohort. Every donor gave a peripheral blood sample, and the peripheral blood mononuclear cells from that sample were used for TCR beta sequencing. The Qiagen DNeasy Blood Extraction Kit was used to extract genomic DNA from the blood cell samples. The chain is made from TRBV5-1 and TRBJ2-6; 7 middle bases align to TRBD1. This receptor was taken from a female donor in good health and CMV-seropositive. Sequenced input: PBMCs. The DNA is as follows: TGCGCCAGCAGCTTGCCGGGACAGATAGGGGCCAACGTCCTGACTTTC. This encodes CASSLPGQIGANVLTF.